Listed here is a single T cell receptor (beta chain). The target antigen is unknown. This specimen comes from a study of cytomegalovirus exposure and HLA in healthy donors. Study-level information: Ancestry clustering placed around 81% of over 300 genotyped donors in the Caucasian-associated cluster.

Looked up from germline, CDR1 is SGDLS and CDR2 is YYNGEE. Trimming shortened V by 4 bases and J by 4 bases, and 17 bases separated the two germline ends. The length of the CDR3 is 15 residues. This PCR relied on a set of 60 Vbeta primers and 13 Jbeta primers. TCRdb's table, derived via immunoSEQ multiplex PCR, lists solely in-frame clones and lacks some. Its table lists under 70,000 clones. Findings and limits, study-wide: Later work found that TCR association rates differed between HLA loci; DRB1 had the most and HLA-C the fewest.

The V and J genes are TRBV9 and TRBJ2-5; D might be TRBD1 (6 bases). The receptor was isolated from a female donor in good health and CMV-seropositive. The sequenced material came from PBMCs. CDR3 amino acids: CASSPWYRDRETQYF. CDR3 coding DNA: TGTGCCAGCAGCCCTTGGTACAGGGATCGAGAGACCCAGTACTTC. The entire variable domain, with the rest obtained from reference TRBV9 and TRBJ2-5, is as follows: DSGVTQTPKHLITATGQRVTLRCSPRSGDLSVYWYQQSLDQGLQFLIQYYNGEERAKGNILERFSAQQFPDLHSELNLSSLELGDSALYFCASSPWYRDRETQYFGPGTRLLVL.